This T cell receptor (beta chain) was documented in a study of glioma-infiltrating T cells after dendritic cell vaccination. Sequencing used immunoSEQ multiplex PCR; TCRdb keeps in-frame clones, though not all of them. The sample consists of approximately 85,000 clones, 85% of them appearing once. V was clipped by 1 base and J by 2 bases, with 8 bases between them. Germline assignment: CDR1 SEHNR and CDR2 FQNEAQ (reference sequence). The CDR3 runs to 14 residues. Time point described: after dendritic cell vaccination, including at tumor progression/relapse. This sequence joins TRBV7-9 and TRBJ1-1; a possible D gene is TRBD1 (5 bases). The sample in question was blood, obtained after dendritic cell vaccination. The source is a human donor with glioblastoma. The CDR3 sequence is CASSLVQGNTEAFF. The CDR3 bases are TGTGCCAGCAGCTTAGTTCAGGGAAACACTGAAGCTTTCTTT.